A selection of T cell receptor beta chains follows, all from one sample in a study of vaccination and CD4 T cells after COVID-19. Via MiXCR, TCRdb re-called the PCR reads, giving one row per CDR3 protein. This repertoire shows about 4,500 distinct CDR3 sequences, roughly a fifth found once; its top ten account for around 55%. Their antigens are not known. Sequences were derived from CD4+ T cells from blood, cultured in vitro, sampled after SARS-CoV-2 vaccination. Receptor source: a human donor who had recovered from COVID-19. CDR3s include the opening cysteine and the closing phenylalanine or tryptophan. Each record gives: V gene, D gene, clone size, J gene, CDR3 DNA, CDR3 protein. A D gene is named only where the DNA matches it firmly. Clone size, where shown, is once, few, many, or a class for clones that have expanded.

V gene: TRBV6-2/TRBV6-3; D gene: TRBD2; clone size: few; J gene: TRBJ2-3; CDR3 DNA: TGTGCCACCACACCGGGACTAGCGGGCCACTACAGGGCAGATACGCAGTATTTT; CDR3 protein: CATTPGLAGHYRADTQYF
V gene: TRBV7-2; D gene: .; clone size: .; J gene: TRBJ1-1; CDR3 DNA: TGTGCCAGCAGCTCTGACAGGAACACTGAAGCTTTCTTT; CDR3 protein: CASSSDRNTEAFF
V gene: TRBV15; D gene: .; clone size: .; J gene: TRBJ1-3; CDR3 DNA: TGTGCCACCAGCAGAAAGGGATCCGGAAACACCATATATTTT; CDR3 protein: CATSRKGSGNTIYF
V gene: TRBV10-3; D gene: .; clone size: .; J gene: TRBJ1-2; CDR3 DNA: TGTGCCATCAGTGAGCGACCTTCAGAGGGCTACACCTTC; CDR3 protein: CAISERPSEGYTF
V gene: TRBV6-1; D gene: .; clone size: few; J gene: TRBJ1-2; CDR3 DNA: TGTGCCAGCAGTGTGAGTCTTGGGGAACGTTATGGCTACACCTTC; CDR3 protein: CASSVSLGERYGYTF
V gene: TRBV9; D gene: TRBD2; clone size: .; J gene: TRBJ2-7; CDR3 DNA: TGTGCCAGCAGCGTAGGAACTAGCGGGGGCTACGAGCAGTACTTC; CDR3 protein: CASSVGTSGGYEQYF
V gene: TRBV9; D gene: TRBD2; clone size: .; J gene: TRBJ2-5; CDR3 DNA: TGTGCCAGCAGCGTAGGTAGCGGGGCTAAAGAGACCCAGTACTTC; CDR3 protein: CASSVGSGAKETQYF
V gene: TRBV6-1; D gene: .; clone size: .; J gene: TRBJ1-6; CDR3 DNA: TGTGCCAGCACTACCCCCGACGGGGGTTGGACACTTTATTCACCCCTCCACTTT; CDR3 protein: CASTTPDGGWTLYSPLHF
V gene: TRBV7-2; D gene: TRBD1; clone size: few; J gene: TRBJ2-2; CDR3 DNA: TGTGCCAGCAGCTCCCGGACAGGGGCCAACACCGGGGAGCTGTTTTTT; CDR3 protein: CASSSRTGANTGELFF
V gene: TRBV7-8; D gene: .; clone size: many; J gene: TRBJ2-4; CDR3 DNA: TGTGCCAGCAGCCTAGGGGAGACTACAAACATTCAGTACTTC; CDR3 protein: CASSLGETTNIQYF
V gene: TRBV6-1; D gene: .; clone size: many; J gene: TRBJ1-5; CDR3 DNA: TGTGCCAGCCGAGGCCTCTCCGTAGGACAGCCCCAGCATTTT; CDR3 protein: CASRGLSVGQPQHF
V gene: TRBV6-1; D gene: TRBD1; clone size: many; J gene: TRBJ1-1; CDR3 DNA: TGTGCCAGCACCGACAGGGCGAACACTGAAGCTTTCTTT; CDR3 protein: CASTDRANTEAFF
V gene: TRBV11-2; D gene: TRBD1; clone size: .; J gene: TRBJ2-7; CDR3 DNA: TGTGCCAGCAGCCGCATTGCAGGGGGCAAGAACGAGCAGTACTTC; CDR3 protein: CASSRIAGGKNEQYF
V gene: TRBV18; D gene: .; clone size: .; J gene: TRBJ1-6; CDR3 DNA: TGTGCCAGCTCGCCCGCCAGGTTGACCTATTCACCCCTCCACTTT; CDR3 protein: CASSPARLTYSPLHF
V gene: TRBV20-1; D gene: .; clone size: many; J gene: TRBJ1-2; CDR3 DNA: TGCAGTGCTAGAGACAGGGTGGGCAAACCTTATGGCTACACCTTC; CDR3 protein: CSARDRVGKPYGYTF
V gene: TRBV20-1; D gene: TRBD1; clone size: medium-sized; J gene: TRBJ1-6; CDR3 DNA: TGCAGTGCCTTGGGACAGGGGGCAGGTTCACCCCTCCACTTT; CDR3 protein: CSALGQGAGSPLHF